This record concerns one T cell receptor beta chain sequence. This specimen belongs to a study of identifying expanded T cells in peripheral blood. Using immunoSEQ multiplex PCR, the repertoire was profiled, and TCRdb retains in-frame clones only, with some absent. The data show around 130,000 clones, 70% to 90% seen once. The CDR3 is made up of 15 amino acids. The V and J ends lost 2 bases and 5 bases, in that order; junction bases with no gene match: 6. The germline V gene encodes CDR1 SGHDN and CDR2 FVKESK. This receptor was taken from a person aged 18 to 75 in good health. V is TRBV14 and J is TRBJ2-5, with TRBD1 matching 9 bases. Sequenced material: blood. CDR3 protein: CASSQTGGVGETQYF. The CDR3 bases are TGTGCCAGCAGCCAAACAGGGGGCGTAGGGGAGACCCAGTACTTC.